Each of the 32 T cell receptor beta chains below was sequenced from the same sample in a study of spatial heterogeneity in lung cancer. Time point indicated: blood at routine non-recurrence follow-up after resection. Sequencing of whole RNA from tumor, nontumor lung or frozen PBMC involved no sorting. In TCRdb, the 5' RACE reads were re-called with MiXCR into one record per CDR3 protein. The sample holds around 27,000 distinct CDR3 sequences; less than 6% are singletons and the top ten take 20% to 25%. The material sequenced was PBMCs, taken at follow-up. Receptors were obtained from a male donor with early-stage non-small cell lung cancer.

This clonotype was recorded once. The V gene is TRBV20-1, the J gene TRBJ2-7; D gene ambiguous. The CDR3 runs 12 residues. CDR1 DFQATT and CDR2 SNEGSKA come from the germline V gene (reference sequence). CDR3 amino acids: CNARSFVDEQYF. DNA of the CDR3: TGCAATGCCCGATCCTTTGTTGACGAGCAGTACTTC.

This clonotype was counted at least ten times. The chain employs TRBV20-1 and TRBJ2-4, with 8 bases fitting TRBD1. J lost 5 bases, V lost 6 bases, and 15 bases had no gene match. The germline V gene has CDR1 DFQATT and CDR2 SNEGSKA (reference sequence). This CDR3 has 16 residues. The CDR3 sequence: CSALRPQGAPQNIQYF. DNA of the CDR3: TGCAGTGCCCTACGGCCCCAGGGGGCTCCCCAAAACATTCAGTACTTC.

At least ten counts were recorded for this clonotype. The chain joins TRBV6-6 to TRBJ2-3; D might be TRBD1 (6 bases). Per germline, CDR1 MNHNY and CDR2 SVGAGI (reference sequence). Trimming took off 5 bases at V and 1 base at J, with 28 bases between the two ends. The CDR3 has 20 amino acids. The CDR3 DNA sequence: TGTGCCAGCAGTATATTCCGGGACATACAACGGATTGGCGGCACAGATACGCAGTATTTT. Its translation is CASSIFRDIQRIGGTDTQYF.

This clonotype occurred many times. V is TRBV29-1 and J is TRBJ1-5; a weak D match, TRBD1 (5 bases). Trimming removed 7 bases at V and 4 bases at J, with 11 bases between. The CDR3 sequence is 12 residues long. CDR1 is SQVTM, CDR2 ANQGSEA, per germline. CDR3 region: CSAQDINQPQHF. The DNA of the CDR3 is TGCAGCGCCCAGGACATAAATCAGCCCCAGCATTTT.

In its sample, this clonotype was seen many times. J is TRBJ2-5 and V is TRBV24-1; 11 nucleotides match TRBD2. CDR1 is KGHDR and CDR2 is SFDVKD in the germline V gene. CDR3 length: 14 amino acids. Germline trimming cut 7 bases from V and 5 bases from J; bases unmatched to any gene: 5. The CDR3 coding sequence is TGTGCCACCAGCTCTAGCGGGAGGACGGAGACCCAGTACTTC. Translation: CATSSSGRTETQYF.

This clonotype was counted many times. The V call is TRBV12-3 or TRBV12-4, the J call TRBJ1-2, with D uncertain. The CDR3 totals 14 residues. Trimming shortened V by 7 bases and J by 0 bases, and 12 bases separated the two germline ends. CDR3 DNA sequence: TGTGCCAGCACCTTAAGACATGCTAACTATGGCTACACCTTC. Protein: CASTLRHANYGYTF.

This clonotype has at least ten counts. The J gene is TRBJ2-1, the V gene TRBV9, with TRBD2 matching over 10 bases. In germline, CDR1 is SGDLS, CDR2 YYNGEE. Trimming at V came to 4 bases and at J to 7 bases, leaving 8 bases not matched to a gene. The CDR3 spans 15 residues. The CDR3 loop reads CASSSRLAGWNEQFF. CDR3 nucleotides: TGTGCCAGCAGCTCAAGACTAGCGGGCTGGAATGAGCAGTTCTTC.

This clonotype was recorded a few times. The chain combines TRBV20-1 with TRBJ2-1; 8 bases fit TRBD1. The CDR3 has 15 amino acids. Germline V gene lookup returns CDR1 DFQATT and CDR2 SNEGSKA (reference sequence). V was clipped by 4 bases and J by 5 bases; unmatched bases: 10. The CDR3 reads CSAISQTGAHNEQFF. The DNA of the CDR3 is TGCAGTGCTATCTCTCAGACAGGGGCCCACAATGAGCAGTTCTTC.

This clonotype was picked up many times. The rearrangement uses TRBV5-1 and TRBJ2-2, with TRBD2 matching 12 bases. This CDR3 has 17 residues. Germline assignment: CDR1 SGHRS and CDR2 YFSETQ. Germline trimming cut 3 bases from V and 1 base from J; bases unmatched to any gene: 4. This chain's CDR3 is CASSSTSGSVNTGELFF. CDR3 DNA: TGCGCCAGCAGCTCGACTAGCGGGAGCGTGAACACCGGGGAGCTGTTTTTT.

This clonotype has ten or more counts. CDR3 region: CARLERADRESHEQYV. The CDR3 nucleotides read TGTGCCAGGCTGGAGAGGGCGGACAGGGAGTCCCACGAGCAGTACGTC. This rearrangement joins TRBV9 to TRBJ2-7, with 8 bases lining up with TRBD1. This CDR3 contains 16 residues. Germline values: CDR1 SGDLS, CDR2 YYNGEE. With V trimmed by 8 bases and J by 5 bases, 18 bases remained unmatched.

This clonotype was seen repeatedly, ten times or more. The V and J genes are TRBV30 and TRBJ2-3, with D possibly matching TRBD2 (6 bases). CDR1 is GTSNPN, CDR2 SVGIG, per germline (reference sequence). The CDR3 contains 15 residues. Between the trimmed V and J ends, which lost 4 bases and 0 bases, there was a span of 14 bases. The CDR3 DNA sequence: TGTGCCTGGAAAAAGGGACTCCAGAGCACAGATACGCAGTATTTT. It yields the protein CAWKKGLQSTDTQYF.

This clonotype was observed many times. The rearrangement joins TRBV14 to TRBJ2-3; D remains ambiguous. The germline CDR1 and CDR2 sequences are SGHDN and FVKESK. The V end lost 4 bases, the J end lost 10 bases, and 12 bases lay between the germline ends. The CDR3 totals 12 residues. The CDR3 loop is CASSPTVRAQYF. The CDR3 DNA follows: TGTGCCAGCAGCCCGACGGTCCGGGCGCAGTATTTT.

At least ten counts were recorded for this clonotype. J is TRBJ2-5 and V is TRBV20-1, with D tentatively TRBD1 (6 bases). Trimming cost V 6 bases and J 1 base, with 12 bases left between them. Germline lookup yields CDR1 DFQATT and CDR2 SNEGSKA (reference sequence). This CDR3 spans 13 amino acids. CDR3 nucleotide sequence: TGCAGTGCCCCCCGACAGGCCCAAGAGACCCAGTACTTC. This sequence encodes CSAPRQAQETQYF.

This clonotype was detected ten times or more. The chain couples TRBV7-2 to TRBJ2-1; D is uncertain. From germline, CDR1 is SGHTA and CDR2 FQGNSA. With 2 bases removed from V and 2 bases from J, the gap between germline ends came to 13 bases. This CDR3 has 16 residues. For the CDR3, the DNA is TGTGCCAGCAGCTTAAGCGCCCCCCCGGCCTACAATGAGCAGTTCTTC. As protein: CASSLSAPPAYNEQFF.

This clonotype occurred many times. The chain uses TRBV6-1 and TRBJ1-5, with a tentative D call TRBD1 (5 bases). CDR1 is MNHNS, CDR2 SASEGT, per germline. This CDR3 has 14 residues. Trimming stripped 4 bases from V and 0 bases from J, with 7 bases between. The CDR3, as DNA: TGTGCCAGCAGTGGACAGTATAGCAATCAGCCCCAGCATTTT. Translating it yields CASSGQYSNQPQHF.

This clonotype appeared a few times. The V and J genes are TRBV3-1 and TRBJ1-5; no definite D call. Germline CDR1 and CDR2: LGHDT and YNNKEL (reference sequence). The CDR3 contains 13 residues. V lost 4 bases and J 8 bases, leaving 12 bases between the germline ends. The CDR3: CASSPSSPEPQHF. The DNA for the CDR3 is TGTGCCAGCAGCCCCTCCTCTCCGGAGCCCCAGCATTTT.

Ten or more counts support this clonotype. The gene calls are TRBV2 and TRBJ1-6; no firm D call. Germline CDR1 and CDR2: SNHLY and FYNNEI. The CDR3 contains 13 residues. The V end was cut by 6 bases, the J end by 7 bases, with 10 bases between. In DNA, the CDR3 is TGTGCCAGCAGACCCGAGGGCAATTCACCCCTCCACTTT. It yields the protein CASRPEGNSPLHF.

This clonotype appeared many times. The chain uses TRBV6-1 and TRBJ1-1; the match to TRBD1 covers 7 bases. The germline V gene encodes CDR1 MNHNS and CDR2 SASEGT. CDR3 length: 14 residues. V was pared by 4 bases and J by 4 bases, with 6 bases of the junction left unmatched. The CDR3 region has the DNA TGTGCCAGCAGTGGTAACAGGGGAATCACTGAAGCTTTCTTT. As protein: CASSGNRGITEAFF.

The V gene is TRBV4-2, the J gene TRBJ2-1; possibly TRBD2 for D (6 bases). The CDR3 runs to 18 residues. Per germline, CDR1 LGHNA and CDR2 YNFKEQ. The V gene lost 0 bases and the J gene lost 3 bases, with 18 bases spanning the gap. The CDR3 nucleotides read TGTGCCAGCAGCCAAGATGGAGGGAGAGGGCGCCGCTACAATGAGCAGTTCTTC. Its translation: CASSQDGGRGRRYNEQFF.

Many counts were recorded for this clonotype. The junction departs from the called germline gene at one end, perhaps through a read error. The CDR3 nucleotides are TGTGCCAGCAATTTAGGCCCGGTGGGAGTAGGGGATACGCAGTATTTT. This translates into CASNLGPVGVGDTQYF. J is TRBJ2-3 and V is TRBV12-3 or TRBV12-4; weak D call: TRBD2 (5 bases). This CDR3 is built from 16 residues.

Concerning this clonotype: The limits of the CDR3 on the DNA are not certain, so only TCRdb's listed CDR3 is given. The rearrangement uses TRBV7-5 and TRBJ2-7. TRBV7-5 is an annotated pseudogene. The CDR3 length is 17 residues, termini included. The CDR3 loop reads CISVPEARSQDSYEQYV.

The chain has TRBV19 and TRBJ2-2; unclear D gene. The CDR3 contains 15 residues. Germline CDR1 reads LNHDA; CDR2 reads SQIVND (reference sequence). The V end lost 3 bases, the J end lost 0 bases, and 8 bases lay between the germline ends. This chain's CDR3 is CASSISTSNTGELFF. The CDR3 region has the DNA TGTGCCAGTAGTATTTCCACTTCGAACACCGGGGAGCTGTTTTTT.

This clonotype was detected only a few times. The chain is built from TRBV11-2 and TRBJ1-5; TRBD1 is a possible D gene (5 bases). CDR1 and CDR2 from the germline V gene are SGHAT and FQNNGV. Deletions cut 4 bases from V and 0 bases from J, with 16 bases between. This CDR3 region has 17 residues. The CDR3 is CASSSRQGIYSNQPQHF. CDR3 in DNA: TGTGCCAGCAGCTCCAGGCAGGGAATTTATAGCAATCAGCCCCAGCATTTT.

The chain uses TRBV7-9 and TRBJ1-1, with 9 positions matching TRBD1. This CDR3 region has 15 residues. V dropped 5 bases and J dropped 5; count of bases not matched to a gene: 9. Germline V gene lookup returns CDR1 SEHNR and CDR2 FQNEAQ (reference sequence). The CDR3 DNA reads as TGTGCCAGCAGCAACCCCGGGACAGGGAAAACTGAAGCTTTCTTT. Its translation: CASSNPGTGKTEAFF.

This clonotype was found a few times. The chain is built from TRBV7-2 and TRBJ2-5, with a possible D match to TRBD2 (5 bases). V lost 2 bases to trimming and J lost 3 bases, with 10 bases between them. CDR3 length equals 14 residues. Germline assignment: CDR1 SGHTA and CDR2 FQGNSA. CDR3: CASSLWRSEETQYF. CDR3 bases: TGTGCCAGCAGCTTATGGAGGTCAGAAGAGACCCAGTACTTC.

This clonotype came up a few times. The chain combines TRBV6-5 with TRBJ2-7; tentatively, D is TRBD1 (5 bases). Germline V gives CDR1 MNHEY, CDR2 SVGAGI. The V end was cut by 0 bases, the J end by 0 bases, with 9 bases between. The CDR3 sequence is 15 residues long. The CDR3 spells CASSYSNRGSYEQYF. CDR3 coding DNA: TGTGCCAGCAGTTACTCTAATAGGGGCTCCTACGAGCAGTACTTC.

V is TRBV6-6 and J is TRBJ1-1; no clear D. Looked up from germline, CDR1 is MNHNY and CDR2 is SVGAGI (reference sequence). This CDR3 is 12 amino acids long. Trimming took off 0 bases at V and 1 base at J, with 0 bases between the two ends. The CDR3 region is CASSYSNTEAFF. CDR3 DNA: TGTGCCAGCAGTTACTCGAACACTGAAGCTTTCTTT.

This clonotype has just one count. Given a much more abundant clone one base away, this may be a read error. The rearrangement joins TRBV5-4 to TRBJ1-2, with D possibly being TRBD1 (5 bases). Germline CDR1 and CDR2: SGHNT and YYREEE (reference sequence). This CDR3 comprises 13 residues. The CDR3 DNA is TGTGCCAACAGCTTTGGGGGAGACTATGGCTACACCTTC. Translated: CANSFGGDYGYTF.

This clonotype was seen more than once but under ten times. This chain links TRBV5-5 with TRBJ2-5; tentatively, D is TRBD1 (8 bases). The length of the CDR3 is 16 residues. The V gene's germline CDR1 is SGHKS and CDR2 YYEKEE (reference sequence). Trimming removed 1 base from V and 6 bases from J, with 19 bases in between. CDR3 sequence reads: CASSLRSTGEGKTQYF. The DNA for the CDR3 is TGTGCCAGCAGCTTGCGCTCGACAGGGGAGGGAAAGACCCAGTACTTC.

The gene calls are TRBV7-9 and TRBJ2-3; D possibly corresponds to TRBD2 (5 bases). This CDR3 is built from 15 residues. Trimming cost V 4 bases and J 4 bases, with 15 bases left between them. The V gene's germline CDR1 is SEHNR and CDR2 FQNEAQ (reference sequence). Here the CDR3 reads CASSSGSRRADTQYF. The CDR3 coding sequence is TGTGCCAGCAGCTCTGGGAGCAGGCGTGCAGATACGCAGTATTTT.

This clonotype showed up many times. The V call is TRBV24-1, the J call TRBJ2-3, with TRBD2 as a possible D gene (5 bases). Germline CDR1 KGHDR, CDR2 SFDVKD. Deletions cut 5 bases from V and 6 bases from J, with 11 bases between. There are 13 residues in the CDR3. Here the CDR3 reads CATSVSGTDTQYF. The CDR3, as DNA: TGTGCCACCAGTGTGAGCGGTACGGATACGCAGTATTTT.

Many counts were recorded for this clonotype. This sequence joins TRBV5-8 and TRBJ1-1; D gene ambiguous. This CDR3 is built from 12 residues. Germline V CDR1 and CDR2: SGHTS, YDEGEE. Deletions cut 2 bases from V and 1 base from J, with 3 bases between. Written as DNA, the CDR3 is TGTGCCAGCAGCTTTAGGAACACTGAAGCTTTCTTT. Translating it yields CASSFRNTEAFF.